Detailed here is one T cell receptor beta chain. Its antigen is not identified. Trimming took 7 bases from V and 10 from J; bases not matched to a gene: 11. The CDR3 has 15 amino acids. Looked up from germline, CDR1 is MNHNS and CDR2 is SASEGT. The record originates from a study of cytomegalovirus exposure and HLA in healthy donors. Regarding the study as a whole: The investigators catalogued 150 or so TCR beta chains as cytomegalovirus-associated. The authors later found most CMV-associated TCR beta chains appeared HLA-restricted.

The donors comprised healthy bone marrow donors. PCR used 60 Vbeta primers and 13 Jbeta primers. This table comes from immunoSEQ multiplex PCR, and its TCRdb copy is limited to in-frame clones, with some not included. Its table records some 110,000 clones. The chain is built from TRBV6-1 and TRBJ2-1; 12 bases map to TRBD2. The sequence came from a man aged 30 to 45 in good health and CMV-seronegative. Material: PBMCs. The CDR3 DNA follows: TGTGCCAGCATGTTGGTACTAGCGGGGGGCAAGGAGCAGTTCTTC. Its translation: CASMLVLAGGKEQFF.